This is a list of T cell receptor beta chains from one sample in a study of technical replicates of blood from several donors. Clones were sequenced by immunoSEQ multiplex PCR, and TCRdb holds only the in-frame ones, with some missing. Of under 70,000 clones listed, almost 95% are singletons. The sample was T cells isolated from PBMCs. All receptors derive from a human donor in good health. CDR3s include the opening cysteine and the closing phenylalanine or tryptophan. The order of the fields is J gene, clone size, V gene, D gene, CDR3 DNA, CDR3 protein. A D gene is named only where the DNA matches it firmly. Only some rows state a clone size, as once, few, many or a class for expanded clones.

>TRBJ2-7|NA|TRBV28|NA
TGTGCCAGCAGTATAGCTAACGAGCAGTACTTC
CASSIANEQYF
>TRBJ1-3|NA|TRBV7-3|NA
TGTGCCAGCAGCTTAATCGAGGCCGGCTCTGGAAACACCATATATTTT
CASSLIEAGSGNTIYF
>TRBJ2-3|NA|TRBV19|TRBD1
TGTGCCAGCCGGGACAGGGGTACAGATACGCAGTATTTT
CASRDRGTDTQYF
>TRBJ2-7|NA|TRBV4-1|TRBD2
TGCGCCAGCAGCCATTCTAGCGGGAGCTACGAGCAGTACTTC
CASSHSSGSYEQYF
>TRBJ1-5|NA|TRBV15|TRBD1
TGTGCCACCAGCAGGCCCGCCGGGGACAGGGGAAATCAGCCCCAGCATTTT
CATSRPAGDRGNQPQHF
>TRBJ2-7|NA|TRBV19|TRBD2
TGTGCCAGTAGTATGACTAGCGGGTTTTCCTACGAGCAGTACTTC
CASSMTSGFSYEQYF
>TRBJ2-3|NA|TRBV19|TRBD2
TGTGCCAGTAGTATTGGGGGAGGGCCCTCAGATACGCAGTATTTT
CASSIGGGPSDTQYF
>TRBJ1-1|NA|TRBV4-1|NA
TGCGCCAGCAGCCAACCCTACGACAGCCCTAACACTGAAGCTTTCTTT
CASSQPYDSPNTEAFF
>TRBJ1-1|NA|TRBV19|TRBD1
TGTGCCAGTGATGAAAGGGGGCGATACACTGAAGCTTTCTTT
CASDERGRYTEAFF
>TRBJ2-7|NA|TRBV4-1|TRBD2
TGCGCCAGCAGCCAAGGCCTAGCGGAAGGGTACGAGCAGTACTTC
CASSQGLAEGYEQYF
>TRBJ2-3|NA|TRBV11-3|NA
TGTGCCAGCAGCTTAGTACAGACAGATACGCAGTATTTT
CASSLVQTDTQYF
>TRBJ1-3|few|TRBV19|NA
TGTGCCAGTAGTGGGCAAGGGGTCGTCGGAAACACCATATATTTT
CASSGQGVVGNTIYF
>TRBJ1-2|NA|TRBV5-1|NA
TGCGCCAGCGCCCTCAGGGGTACGAACTATGGCTACACCTTC
CASALRGTNYGYTF
>TRBJ1-2|NA|TRBV5-8|TRBD1
TGTGCCAGCAGCTTGGCAGGGGGCAGTGGCTATGGCTACACCTTC
CASSLAGGSGYGYTF
>TRBJ2-2|NA|TRBV2|TRBD1
TGTGCCAGCACCGGACAGGCTGTGGGGGAGCTGTTTTTT
CASTGQAVGELFF
>TRBJ2-3|NA|TRBV4-2|TRBD2
TGTGCCAGCAGCCAAGATGGGCTAGCGGGAGGAAGGGGTACGCAGTATTTT
CASSQDGLAGGRGTQYF
>TRBJ2-2|NA|TRBV9|TRBD2
TGTGCCAGCAGCGTTGTGCGGGAGTTCACCGGGGAGCTGTTTTTT
CASSVVREFTGELFF